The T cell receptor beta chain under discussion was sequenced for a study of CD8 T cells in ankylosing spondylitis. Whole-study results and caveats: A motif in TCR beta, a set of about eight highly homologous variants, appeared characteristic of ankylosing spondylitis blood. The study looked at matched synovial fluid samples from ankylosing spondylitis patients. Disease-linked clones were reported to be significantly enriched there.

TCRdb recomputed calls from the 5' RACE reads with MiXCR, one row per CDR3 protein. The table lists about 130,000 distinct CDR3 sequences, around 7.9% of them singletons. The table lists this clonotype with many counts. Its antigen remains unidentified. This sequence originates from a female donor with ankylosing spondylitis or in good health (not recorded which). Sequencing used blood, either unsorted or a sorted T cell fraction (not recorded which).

The CDR3 sequence is CASRTGTANSPLHF. In DNA, the CDR3 is TGTGCCAGCAGAACCGGGACGGCCAATTCACCCCTCCACTTT. This rearrangement joins TRBV12-3 or TRBV12-4 to TRBJ1-6; D is possibly TRBD1 (5 bases). Trimming took 6 bases from V and 7 from J, leaving 13 bases between them. The CDR3 is made up of 14 amino acids.